A single sample is the source of the 21 T cell receptor beta chains below, sequenced in a study of blood T cells in healthy people across ages. A J-beta primer mix and a sample-barcoded 5' primer were used in a second PCR of about 6 to 12 cycles. TCRdb re-derived calls from the 5' RACE reads in MiXCR, one entry per CDR3 protein. The data hold about 800,000 distinct CDR3 sequences, with roughly 60% observed a single time. Specimen: blood. Source of these receptors: a man younger than 45 in good health.

As for this clonotype: The germline gene is not matched at one end of the junction; a read error may be the cause. The gene calls are TRBV27 and TRBJ2-7; the D is unclear. The germline V gene encodes CDR1 MNHEY and CDR2 SMNVEV (reference sequence). This CDR3 has 13 residues. In DNA form, the CDR3 reads TGTGCCAGCAGCAATTACCCCGCCTACGAGCGGTACTTC. Protein sequence: CASSNYPAYERYF.

This clonotype was picked up a small number of times. The chain employs TRBV7-6 and TRBJ1-1; D not resolved. This CDR3 has 17 residues. Trimming cost V 4 bases and J 5 bases, with 23 bases left between them. Germline V gene sequence: CDR1 SGHVS, CDR2 FNYEAQ. CDR3 in DNA: TGTGCCAGCAGCTCCCCAGATCGGGCAGGTTTGAGTACTGAAGCTTTCTTT. Translated, it gives CASSSPDRAGLSTEAFF. The full variable domain, completed using reference TRBV7-6 and TRBJ1-1, is GAGVSQSPRYKVTKRGQDVALRCDPISGHVSLYWYRQALGQGPEFLTYFNYEAQQDKSGLPNDRFSAERPEGSISTLTIQRTEQRDSAMYRCASSSPDRAGLSTEAFFGQGTRLTVV.

The chain couples TRBV12-3 or TRBV12-4 to TRBJ1-4, with D hard to call. This CDR3 contains 14 residues. With 3 bases removed from V and 4 bases from J, the gap between germline ends came to 9 bases. The CDR3 nucleotides are TGTGCCAGCAGTTTCGGGCCCTATAATGAAAAACTGTTTTTT. It encodes CASSFGPYNEKLFF.

This clonotype was picked up a small number of times. The CDR3 DNA reads as TGTGCCACCAGTGACCCGGGACAGGGGAAGCAGTACTTC. Encoded protein: CATSDPGQGKQYF. The rearrangement uses TRBV24-1 and TRBJ2-5, with 10 bases identical to TRBD1. J gave up 11 bases and V 4 bases, and 6 bases lay outside the gene matches. CDR3 size: 13 residues. CDR1 is KGHDR, CDR2 SFDVKD, per germline.

This chain joins TRBV3-1 and TRBJ1-1; no clear D. Deletions cut 0 bases from V and 8 bases from J, with 10 bases between. The CDR3 runs to 13 residues. Germline assignment: CDR1 LGHDT and CDR2 YNNKEL (reference sequence). The CDR3 nucleotides are TGTGCCAGCAGCCAAGATCTGAGACAAGAAGCTTTCTTT. Translated: CASSQDLRQEAFF.

This clonotype was counted only a few times. The chain links TRBV20-1 to TRBJ2-1; D is perhaps TRBD2 (5 bases). Germline lookup yields CDR1 DFQATT and CDR2 SNEGSKA (reference sequence). CDR3 length equals 12 residues. V gave up 1 base and J gave up 7 bases, with 8 bases separating them. CDR3 in DNA: TGCAGTGCTAGAGGAACGGGGAATGAGCAGTTCTTC. Amino acid sequence: CSARGTGNEQFF.

The V gene is TRBV6-1, the J gene TRBJ2-5, with a possible D match to TRBD2 (5 bases). V lost 6 bases, J lost 5 bases, and 19 bases lay in between. Germline loops: CDR1 MNHNS, CDR2 SASEGT. The length of the CDR3 is 15 residues. Here the CDR3 DNA reads TGTGCCAGCAGCGAGGACCGGGGTGCTTGGGAGACCCAGTACTTC. Translating gives CASSEDRGAWETQYF.

The chain carries TRBV4-3 and TRBJ2-7; D unresolved. The V and J ends lost 4 bases and 5 bases respectively, with 12 bases between them. The germline V gene encodes CDR1 LGHNA and CDR2 YSLEER. The CDR3 is made up of 13 amino acids. The CDR3 region has the DNA TGCGCCAGCAGCCGCATCTTAGGGAACGAGCAGTACTTC. This gives the protein CASSRILGNEQYF.

This chain joins TRBV24-1 and TRBJ2-5; 13 bases are a match to TRBD2. Per the germline V gene, CDR1 is KGHDR and CDR2 is SFDVKD. CDR3 size: 16 residues. V was clipped by 3 bases and J by 11 bases; unmatched bases: 11. CDR3 loop: CATSDRTSGRNNEQYF. CDR3 coding DNA: TGTGCCACCAGTGATCGGACTAGCGGGAGAAACAATGAGCAGTACTTC.

This sequence joins TRBV3-1 and TRBJ2-5; D may be TRBD1 (5 bases). Per the germline V gene, CDR1 is LGHDT and CDR2 is YNNKEL (reference sequence). Trimming left V 0 bases short and J 11 bases short, with 13 bases between. CDR3 length: 13 amino acids. The CDR3 spells CASSQEGVKEQYF. The CDR3 nucleotides read TGTGCCAGCAGCCAAGAAGGGGTGAAGGAGCAGTACTTC.

J is TRBJ2-1 and V is TRBV12-3 or TRBV12-4, with 7 bases matching TRBD1. V was pared by 6 bases and J by 4 bases, with 6 bases of the junction left unmatched. The CDR3 length is 14 residues. CDR3 residues: CASSPGTAYNEQFF. The CDR3 DNA follows: TGTGCCAGCAGCCCCGGGACAGCTTACAATGAGCAGTTCTTC.

This chain uses TRBV2 with TRBJ2-1; TRBD2 matches at 12 bases. V shed 6 bases, J shed 9 bases, and the junction held 3 bases outside the gene matches. This CDR3 is built from 13 residues. CDR1 and CDR2 (germline): SNHLY, FYNNEI. Here the CDR3 DNA reads TGTGCCAGCAGACTAGCGGGAGGCAGTGAGCAGTTCTTC. This encodes CASRLAGGSEQFF. Supplemented by reference TRBV2 and TRBJ2-1, the full variable domain reads EPEVTQTPSHQVTQMGQEVILRCVPISNHLYFYWYRQILGQKVEFLVSFYNNEISEKSEIFDDQFSVERPDGSNFTLKIRSTKLEDSAMYFCASRLAGGSEQFFGPGTRLTVL.

This clonotype turned up a few times. The chain uses TRBV12-5 and TRBJ1-6; D gene ambiguous. In germline, CDR1 is LGHNT, CDR2 FRNRAP. This CDR3 has 17 amino acids. The V gene lost 0 bases and the J gene lost 6 bases, with 15 bases spanning the gap. Here the CDR3 reads CASGLVHVMSGNSPLHF. CDR3 DNA: TGTGCTAGTGGTTTGGTACATGTTATGAGTGGTAATTCACCCCTCCACTTT.

The chain uses TRBV20-1 and TRBJ1-2; D remains unclear. This CDR3 contains 14 residues. The V gene lost 3 bases and the J gene lost 8 bases, with 19 bases spanning the gap. The germline V gene encodes CDR1 DFQATT and CDR2 SNEGSKA (reference sequence). The CDR3 bases are TGCAGTGCTAGGGTGGGGTCGGCGACTCGGGGCTACACCTTC. It yields the protein CSARVGSATRGYTF.

This rearrangement joins TRBV12-3 or TRBV12-4 to TRBJ1-4, with TRBD1 matching over 7 bases. This CDR3 has 14 residues. Germline trimming cut 1 base from V and 7 bases from J; bases unmatched to any gene: 3. DNA of the CDR3: TGTGCCAGCAGTTTAGGGACAGGCCTTGAAAAACTGTTTTTT. This codes for CASSLGTGLEKLFF.

A single count supports this clonotype. The chain combines TRBV29-1 with TRBJ1-1; TRBD1 matches 7 bases. This CDR3 has 13 amino acids. CDR1 SQVTM and CDR2 ANQGSEA come from the germline V gene. Trimming at V came to 6 bases and at J to 1 base, leaving 5 bases not matched to a gene. The CDR3 reads CSVGTATNTEAFF. Written as DNA, the CDR3 is TGCAGCGTCGGGACAGCGACGAACACTGAAGCTTTCTTT. The complete variable domain, with remaining parts taken from reference TRBV29-1 and TRBJ1-1, reads SAVISQKPSRDICQRGTSLTIQCQVDSQVTMMFWYRQQPGQSLTLIATANQGSEATYESGFVIDKFPISRPNLTFSTLTVSNMSPEDSSIYLCSVGTATNTEAFFGQGTRLTVV.

This chain links TRBV11-2 with TRBJ2-7, with 9 bases fitting TRBD1. The trim removed 5 bases at V and 6 bases at J, leaving 11 bases unmatched. This CDR3 is 15 amino acids long. The germline gives CDR1 SGHAT, CDR2 FQNNGV. CDR3 DNA sequence: TGTGCCAGCAGCCCGGGGACAGGGACTTTGAGCGAGCAGTACTTC. It yields the protein CASSPGTGTLSEQYF.

V usage is TRBV20-1 and J usage is TRBJ2-3, with 9 positions matching TRBD2. The trim removed 3 bases at V and 3 bases at J, leaving 4 bases unmatched. Germline CDR1 is DFQATT and CDR2 is SNEGSKA (reference sequence). The CDR3 contains 14 residues. CDR3 bases: TGCAGTGCTAGCGCTAGCGGGGTAACAGATACGCAGTATTTT. The encoded protein is CSASASGVTDTQYF.

The chain is built from TRBV7-9 and TRBJ2-5; a weak D match, TRBD1 (5 bases). This CDR3 has 15 residues. CDR1 and CDR2 from the germline V gene are SEHNR and FQNEAQ (reference sequence). V gave up 5 bases and J gave up 2 bases, with 15 bases separating them. The CDR3 DNA is TGTGCCAGCAGCCCAAATCAGGGTAAACAAGAGACCCAGTACTTC. This gives the protein CASSPNQGKQETQYF.

The chain recombines TRBV29-1 with TRBJ2-3, with D unresolved. Germline-derived CDR1 and CDR2 are SQVTM and ANQGSEA. This CDR3 has 10 amino acids. The V end lost 1 base, the J end lost 9 bases, and 5 bases lay between the germline ends. The CDR3 spells CSVEGATQYF. The CDR3 nucleotides read TGCAGCGTTGAAGGCGCAACGCAGTATTTT.

This chain joins TRBV20-1 and TRBJ2-1, with 9 bases identical to TRBD2. The CDR3 has 15 amino acids. J was trimmed by 8 bases and V by 3 bases; bases with no gene match: 11. CDR1 DFQATT and CDR2 SNEGSKA come from the germline V gene (reference sequence). The CDR3 sequence: CSASGSSGIQDEQFF. CDR3 DNA sequence: TGCAGTGCTAGCGGGTCTAGCGGGATACAAGATGAGCAGTTCTTC.